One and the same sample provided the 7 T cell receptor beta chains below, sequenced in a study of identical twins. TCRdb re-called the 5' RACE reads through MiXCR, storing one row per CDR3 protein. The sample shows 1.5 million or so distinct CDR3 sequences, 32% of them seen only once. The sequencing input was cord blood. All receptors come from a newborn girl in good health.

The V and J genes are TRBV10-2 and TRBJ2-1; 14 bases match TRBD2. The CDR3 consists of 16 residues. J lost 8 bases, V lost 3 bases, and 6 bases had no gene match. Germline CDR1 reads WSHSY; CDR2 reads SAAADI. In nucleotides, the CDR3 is TGCGCCAGCAGTGAAGGGACTAGCGGGAGTAGGCATGAGCAGTTCTTC. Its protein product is CASSEGTSGSRHEQFF.

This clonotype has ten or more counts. This CDR3 reads CSAATGQVLTDTQYF. DNA for the CDR3: TGCAGCGCGGCGACGGGACAGGTCCTCACAGATACGCAGTATTTT. The rearrangement joins TRBV29-1 to TRBJ2-3; 8 positions match TRBD1. With V trimmed by 7 bases and J by 2 bases, 11 bases remained unmatched. CDR1 and CDR2 (germline): SQVTM, ANQGSEA. This CDR3 is built from 15 residues.

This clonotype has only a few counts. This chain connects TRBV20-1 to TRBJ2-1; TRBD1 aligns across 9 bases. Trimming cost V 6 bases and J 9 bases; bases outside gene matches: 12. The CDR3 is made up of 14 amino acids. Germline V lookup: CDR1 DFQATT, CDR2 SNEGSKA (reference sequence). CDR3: CSAPGTGFHSEQFF. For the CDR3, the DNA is TGCAGTGCGCCCGGGACAGGGTTTCATAGTGAGCAGTTCTTC.

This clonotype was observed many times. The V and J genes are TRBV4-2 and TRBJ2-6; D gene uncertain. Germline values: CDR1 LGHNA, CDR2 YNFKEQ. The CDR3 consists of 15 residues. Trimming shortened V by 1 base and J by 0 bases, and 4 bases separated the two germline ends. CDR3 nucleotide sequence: TGTGCCAGCAGCCAAGTACCCTCTGGGGCCAACGTCCTGACTTTC. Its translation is CASSQVPSGANVLTF.

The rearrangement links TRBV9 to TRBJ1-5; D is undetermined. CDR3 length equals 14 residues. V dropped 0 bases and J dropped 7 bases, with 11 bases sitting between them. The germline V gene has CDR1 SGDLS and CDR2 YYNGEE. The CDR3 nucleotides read TGTGCCAGCAGCGTAGGGGAGGGCCTCCAGCCCCAGCATTTT. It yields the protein CASSVGEGLQPQHF.

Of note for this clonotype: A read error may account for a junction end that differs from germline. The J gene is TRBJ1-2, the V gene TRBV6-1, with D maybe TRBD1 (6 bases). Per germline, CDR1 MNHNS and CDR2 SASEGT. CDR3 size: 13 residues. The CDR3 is CASREAGVHGYTF. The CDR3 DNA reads TGTGCCAGCAGAGAAGCAGGGGTCCATGGCTACACCTTC.

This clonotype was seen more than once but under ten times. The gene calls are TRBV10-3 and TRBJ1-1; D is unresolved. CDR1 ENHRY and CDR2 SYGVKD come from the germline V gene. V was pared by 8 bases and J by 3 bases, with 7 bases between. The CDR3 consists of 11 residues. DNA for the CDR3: TGTGCCATCGGCACAGACACTGAAGCTTTCTTT. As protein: CAIGTDTEAFF.